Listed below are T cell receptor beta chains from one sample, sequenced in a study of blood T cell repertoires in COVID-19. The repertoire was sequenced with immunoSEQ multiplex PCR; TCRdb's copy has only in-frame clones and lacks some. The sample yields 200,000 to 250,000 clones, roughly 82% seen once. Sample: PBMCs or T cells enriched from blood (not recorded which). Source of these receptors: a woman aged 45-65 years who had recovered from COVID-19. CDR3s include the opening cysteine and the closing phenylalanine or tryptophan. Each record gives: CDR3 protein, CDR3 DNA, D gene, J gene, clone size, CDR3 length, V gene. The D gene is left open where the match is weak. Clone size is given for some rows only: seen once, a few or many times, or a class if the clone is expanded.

CASSQDFGDRGLLGYTF TGCGCCAGCAGCCAAGATTTCGGTGACAGGGGGCTTCTTGGCTACACCTTC TRBD1 TRBJ1-2 - 17 TRBV4-3
CASSLPTGTYEQYF TGTGCCAGCAGTCTCCCGACAGGGACCTACGAGCAGTACTTC TRBD1 TRBJ2-7 once 14 TRBV28
CASSLRYRGTYEQYF TGTGCCAGCAGTTTAAGATACAGGGGAACCTACGAGCAGTACTTC TRBD1 TRBJ2-7 - 15 TRBV28
CASKAGGDLGTGELFF TGCGCCAGCAAGGCAGGGGGCGATTTAGGGACCGGGGAGCTGTTTTTT TRBD1 TRBJ2-2 - 16 TRBV5-1
CASSYEREGHNEQFF TGTGCCAGCAGTTATGAGCGGGAGGGTCACAATGAGCAGTTCTTC TRBD2 TRBJ2-1 - 15 TRBV6-6
CASSSGTFGSYNEQFF TGTGCCAGCAGTTCCGGGACATTCGGCTCCTACAATGAGCAGTTCTTC - TRBJ2-1 - 16 TRBV7-8
CSFSGTVSYEQYF TGCAGCTTTTCCGGGACAGTCTCCTACGAGCAGTACTTC TRBD1 TRBJ2-7 - 13 TRBV29-1
CASSTLNSPLHF TGTGCCAGCAGCACGCTAAATTCACCCCTCCACTTT - TRBJ1-6 - 12 TRBV3-1/TRBV3-2
CASSRDRGQYNEQFF TGTGCCAGCAGTAGAGACAGGGGCCAGTACAATGAGCAGTTCTTC TRBD1 TRBJ2-1 - 15 TRBV2
CASSLAGQSTDTQYF TGCGCCAGCAGCTTGGCGGGACAATCCACAGATACGCAGTATTTT - TRBJ2-3 - 15 TRBV5-1
CASSLEGGDIQYF TGTGCCAGCAGCTTAGAAGGGGGGGACATTCAGTACTTC - TRBJ2-4 - 13 TRBV7-9
CAWRSMNTEAFF TGTGCCTGGAGATCCATGAACACTGAAGCTTTCTTT - TRBJ1-1 - 12 TRBV30
CASSPGQGGIGELFF TGCGCCAGCAGCCCCGGACAGGGGGGGATCGGGGAGCTGTTTTTT TRBD1 TRBJ2-2 - 15 TRBV5-1
CASSQDLTVTGELFF TGCGCCAGCAGCCAAGATCTCACAGTCACCGGGGAGCTGTTTTTT - TRBJ2-2 - 15 TRBV4-3
CASKTDRGNQPQHF TGTGCCAGCAAAACCGACAGGGGAAATCAGCCCCAGCATTTT TRBD1 TRBJ1-5 - 14 TRBV6-5
CASSIPQGPNYGYTF TGTGCCAGTAGTATCCCGCAGGGCCCTAACTATGGCTACACCTTC - TRBJ1-2 - 15 TRBV19
CASTLWGLADYNEQFF TGTGCCAGCACCTTATGGGGACTAGCGGACTACAATGAGCAGTTCTTC TRBD2 TRBJ2-1 once 16 TRBV28
CASSLDRLNQPQHF TGTGCCAGCAGCTTAGACAGGTTAAATCAGCCCCAGCATTTT - TRBJ1-5 - 14 TRBV7-9
CASSIGRTGVQPQHF TGTGCCAGTAGTATAGGCCGGACAGGGGTCCAGCCCCAGCATTTT TRBD1 TRBJ1-5 - 15 TRBV19
CASSGGWTNEKLFF TGTGCCAGCTCGGGCGGGTGGACTAATGAAAAACTGTTTTTT - TRBJ1-4 - 14 TRBV18
CASSLVGGSNQPQHF TGTGCCAGCAGCTTAGTAGGCGGGAGCAATCAGCCCCAGCATTTT - TRBJ1-5 - 15 TRBV11-2
CASSQTGGNTEAFF TGTGCCAGCAGCCAGACAGGGGGGAACACTGAAGCTTTCTTT TRBD1 TRBJ1-1 - 14 TRBV3-1/TRBV3-2
CAWKYGGSSYEQYF TGTGCCTGGAAATACGGCGGGAGCTCCTACGAGCAGTACTTC TRBD2 TRBJ2-7 - 14 TRBV30
CASSLSGTLNTEAFF TGCGCCAGCAGCTTATCCGGGACTTTGAACACTGAAGCTTTCTTT - TRBJ1-1 - 15 TRBV5-1
CASSRVRGGGPGNTIYF TGTGCCAGCAGCCGCGTCAGGGGCGGGGGCCCTGGAAACACCATATATTTT - TRBJ1-3 few 17 TRBV14
CASSFWAGASNTEAFF TGTGCCAGCAGCTTTTGGGCAGGGGCTTCGAACACTGAAGCTTTCTTT - TRBJ1-1 few 16 TRBV7-8
CASSLYETSGRDTQYF TGTGCCAGCAGCTTGTATGAGACTAGCGGGAGAGATACGCAGTATTTT TRBD2 TRBJ2-3 - 16 TRBV5-6